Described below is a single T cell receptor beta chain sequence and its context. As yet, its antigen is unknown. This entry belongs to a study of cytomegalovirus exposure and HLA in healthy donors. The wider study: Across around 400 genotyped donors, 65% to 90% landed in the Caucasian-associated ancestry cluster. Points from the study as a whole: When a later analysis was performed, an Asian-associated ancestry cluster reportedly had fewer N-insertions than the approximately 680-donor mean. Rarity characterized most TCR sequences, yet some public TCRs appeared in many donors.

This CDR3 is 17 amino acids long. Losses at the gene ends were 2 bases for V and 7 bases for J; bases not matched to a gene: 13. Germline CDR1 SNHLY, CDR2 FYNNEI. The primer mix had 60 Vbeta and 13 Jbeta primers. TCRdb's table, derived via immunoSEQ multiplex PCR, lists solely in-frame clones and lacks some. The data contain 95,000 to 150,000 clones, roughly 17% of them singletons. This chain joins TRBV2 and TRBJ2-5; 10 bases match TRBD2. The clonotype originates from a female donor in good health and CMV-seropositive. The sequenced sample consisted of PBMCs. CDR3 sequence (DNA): TGTGCCAGCAGTGAACCGACTAGCGGGTGGAAAGGGGGGACCCAGTACTTC. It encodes CASSEPTSGWKGGTQYF.